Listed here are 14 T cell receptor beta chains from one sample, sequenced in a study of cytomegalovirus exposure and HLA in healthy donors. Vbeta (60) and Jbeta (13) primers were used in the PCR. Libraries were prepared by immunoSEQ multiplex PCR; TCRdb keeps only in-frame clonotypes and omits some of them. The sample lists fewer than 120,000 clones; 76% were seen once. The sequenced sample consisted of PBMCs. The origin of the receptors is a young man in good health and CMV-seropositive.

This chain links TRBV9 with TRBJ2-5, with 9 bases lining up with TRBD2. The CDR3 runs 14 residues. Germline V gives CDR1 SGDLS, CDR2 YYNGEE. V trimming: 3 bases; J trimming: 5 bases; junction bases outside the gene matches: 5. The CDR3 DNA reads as TGTGCCAGCAGCGAGGGACTAGCCCCGGAGACCCAGTACTTC. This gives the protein CASSEGLAPETQYF.

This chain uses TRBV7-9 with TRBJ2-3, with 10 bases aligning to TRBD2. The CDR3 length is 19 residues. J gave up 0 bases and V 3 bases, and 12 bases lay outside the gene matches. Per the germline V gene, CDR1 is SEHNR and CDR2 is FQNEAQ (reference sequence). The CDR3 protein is CASSFPGLAETTSTDTQYF. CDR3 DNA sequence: TGTGCCAGCAGCTTCCCCGGACTAGCGGAAACCACTAGCACAGATACGCAGTATTTT.

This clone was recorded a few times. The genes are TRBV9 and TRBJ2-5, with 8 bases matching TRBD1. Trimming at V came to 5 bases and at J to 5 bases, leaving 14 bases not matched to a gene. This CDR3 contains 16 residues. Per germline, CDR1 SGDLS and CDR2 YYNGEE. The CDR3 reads CASRSGTGGFWETQYF. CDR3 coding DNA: TGTGCCAGCAGGTCCGGGACAGGAGGGTTCTGGGAGACCCAGTACTTC. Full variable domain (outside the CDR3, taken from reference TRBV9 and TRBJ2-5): DSGVTQTPKHLITATGQRVTLRCSPRSGDLSVYWYQQSLDQGLQFLIQYYNGEERAKGNILERFSAQQFPDLHSELNLSSLELGDSALYFCASRSGTGGFWETQYFGPGTRLLVL.

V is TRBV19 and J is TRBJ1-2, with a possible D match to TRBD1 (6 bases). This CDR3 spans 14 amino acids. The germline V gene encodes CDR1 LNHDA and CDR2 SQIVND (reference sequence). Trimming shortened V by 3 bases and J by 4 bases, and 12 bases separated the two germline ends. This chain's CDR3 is CASSIRTAIYGYTF. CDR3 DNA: TGTGCCAGTAGTATCCGGACAGCGATCTATGGCTACACCTTC.

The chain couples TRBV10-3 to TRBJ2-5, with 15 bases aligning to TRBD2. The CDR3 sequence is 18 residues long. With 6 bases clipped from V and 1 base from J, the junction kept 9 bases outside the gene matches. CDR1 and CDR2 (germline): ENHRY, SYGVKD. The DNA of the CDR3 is TGTGCCATCAGCGATCCCCCGGGACTAGCGGGGGGCCAAGAGACCCAGTACTTC. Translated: CAISDPPGLAGGQETQYF.

CDR3 residues: CASSPVKRTGLYEQYF. The CDR3 DNA sequence: TGTGCCAGCAGCCCAGTAAAGAGGACAGGATTGTACGAGCAGTACTTC. The V gene is TRBV9, the J gene TRBJ2-7; 7 positions agree with TRBD1. The CDR3 is 16 amino acids. Germline V gene data show CDR1 as SGDLS and CDR2 as YYNGEE. The ends lost 4 bases at V and 4 bases at J; junction bases unmatched: 14.

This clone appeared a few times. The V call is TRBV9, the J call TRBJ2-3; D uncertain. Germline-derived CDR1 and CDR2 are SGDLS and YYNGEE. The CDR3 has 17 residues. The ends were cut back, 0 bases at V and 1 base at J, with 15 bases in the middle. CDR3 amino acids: CASSVGIVASGTDTQYF. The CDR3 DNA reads TGTGCCAGCAGCGTAGGGATAGTAGCATCCGGCACAGATACGCAGTATTTT.

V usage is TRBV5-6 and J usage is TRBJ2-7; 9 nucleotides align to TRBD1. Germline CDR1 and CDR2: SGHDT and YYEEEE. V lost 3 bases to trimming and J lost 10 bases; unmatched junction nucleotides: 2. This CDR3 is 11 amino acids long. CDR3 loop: CASSSGQGQYF. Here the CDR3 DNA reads TGTGCCAGCAGCTCGGGACAGGGCCAGTACTTC.

The CDR3 bases are TGTGCCAGCAGCGTTGGACAGGGGGCGCGCAATGAGCAGTTCTTC. It encodes CASSVGQGARNEQFF. This chain links TRBV9 with TRBJ2-1; TRBD1 matches 11 bases. Germline V CDR1 and CDR2: SGDLS, YYNGEE. The CDR3 sequence is 15 residues long. V dropped 2 bases and J dropped 6; count of bases not matched to a gene: 4.

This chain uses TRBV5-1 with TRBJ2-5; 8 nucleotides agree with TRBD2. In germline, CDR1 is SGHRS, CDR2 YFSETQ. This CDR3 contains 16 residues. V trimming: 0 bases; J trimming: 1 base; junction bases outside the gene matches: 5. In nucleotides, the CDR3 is TGCGCCAGCAGCTTGGAAAGCGGGGGCCTCCAAGAGACCCAGTACTTC. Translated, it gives CASSLESGGLQETQYF.

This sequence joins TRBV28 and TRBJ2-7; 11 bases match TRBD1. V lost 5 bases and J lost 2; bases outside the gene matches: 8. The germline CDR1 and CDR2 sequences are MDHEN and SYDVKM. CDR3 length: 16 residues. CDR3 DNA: TGTGCCAGCAGTCCGCAACCGGGACAGGGGGCCTACGAGCAGTACTTC. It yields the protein CASSPQPGQGAYEQYF.

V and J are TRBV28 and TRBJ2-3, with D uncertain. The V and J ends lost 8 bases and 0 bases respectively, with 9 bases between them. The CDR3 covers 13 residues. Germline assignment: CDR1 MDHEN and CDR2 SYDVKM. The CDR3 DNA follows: TGTGCCAGCTCATGGGCCAGCACAGATACGCAGTATTTT. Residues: CASSWASTDTQYF.

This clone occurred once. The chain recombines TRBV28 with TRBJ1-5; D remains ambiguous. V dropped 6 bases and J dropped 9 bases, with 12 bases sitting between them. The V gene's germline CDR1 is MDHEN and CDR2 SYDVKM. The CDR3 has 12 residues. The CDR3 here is CASSNLNVPQHF. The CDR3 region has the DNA TGTGCCAGCAGCAACCTAAATGTGCCCCAGCATTTT. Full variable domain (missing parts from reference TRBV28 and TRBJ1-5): DVKVTQSSRYLVKRTGEKVFLECVQDMDHENMFWYRQDPGLGLRLIYFSYDVKMKEKGDIPEGYSVSREKKERFSLILESASTNQTSMYLCASSNLNVPQHFGDGTRLSIL.

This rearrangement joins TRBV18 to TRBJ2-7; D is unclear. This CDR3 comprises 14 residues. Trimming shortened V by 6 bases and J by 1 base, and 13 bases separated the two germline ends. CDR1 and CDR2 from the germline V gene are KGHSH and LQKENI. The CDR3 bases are TGTGCCAGCTCCCCCGCGAGTAGATCCTACGAGCAGTACTTC. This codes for CASSPASRSYEQYF.